Below are 3 T cell receptor beta chains sequenced from a single sample in a study of T cells in Graves' hyperthyroidism and ophthalmopathy. The TCR beta CDR3 regions underwent amplification using RNA transcripts as the source. The study used the HTBI primer set for a first-round RT-PCR of the TCR CDR3. A single record per CDR3 protein comes from TCRdb applying MiXCR to the multiplex PCR reads. The sample yields over 250,000 distinct CDR3 sequences, around 15% seen once. The sequenced sample was blood. All receptors derive from a woman aged 60-75 years with Graves' ophthalmopathy.

This sequence joins TRBV5-1 and TRBJ2-3; 8 nucleotides line up with TRBD1. The germline V gene has CDR1 SGHRS and CDR2 YFSETQ. The CDR3 totals 16 residues. The V and J ends lost 4 bases and 6 bases, in that order; junction bases with no gene match: 13. The CDR3 DNA sequence: TGCGCCAGCAGCGACGGGACAGGCCTAATGGATGATACGCAGTATTTT. Residues: CASSDGTGLMDDTQYF.

This clonotype was seen more than once but under ten times. The chain employs TRBV5-5 and TRBJ2-7; the match to TRBD2 covers 13 bases. Germline lookup yields CDR1 SGHKS and CDR2 YYEKEE (reference sequence). The trim removed 0 bases at V and 3 bases at J, leaving 3 bases unmatched. CDR3 length: 16 amino acids. CDR3 protein: CASSLEGTSGVYEQYF. The CDR3 region has the DNA TGTGCCAGCAGCTTGGAGGGGACTAGCGGGGTCTACGAGCAGTACTTC.

The chain carries TRBV11-3 and TRBJ2-3; 7 nucleotides align to TRBD2. J gave up 3 bases and V 5 bases, and 8 bases lay outside the gene matches. CDR1 SGHNT and CDR2 YENEEA come from the germline V gene. The CDR3 spans 15 residues. The CDR3 DNA sequence: TGTGCCAGCAGCCCCGGGGAGGGCCAAACAGATACGCAGTATTTT. Translating gives CASSPGEGQTDTQYF. Variable domain in full (rest from reference TRBV11-3 and TRBJ2-3): EAGVVQSPRYKIIEKKQPVAFWCNPISGHNTLYWYLQNLGQGPELLIRYENEEAVDDSQLPKDRFSAERLKGVDSTLKIQPAELGDSAVYLCASSPGEGQTDTQYFGPGTRLTVL.